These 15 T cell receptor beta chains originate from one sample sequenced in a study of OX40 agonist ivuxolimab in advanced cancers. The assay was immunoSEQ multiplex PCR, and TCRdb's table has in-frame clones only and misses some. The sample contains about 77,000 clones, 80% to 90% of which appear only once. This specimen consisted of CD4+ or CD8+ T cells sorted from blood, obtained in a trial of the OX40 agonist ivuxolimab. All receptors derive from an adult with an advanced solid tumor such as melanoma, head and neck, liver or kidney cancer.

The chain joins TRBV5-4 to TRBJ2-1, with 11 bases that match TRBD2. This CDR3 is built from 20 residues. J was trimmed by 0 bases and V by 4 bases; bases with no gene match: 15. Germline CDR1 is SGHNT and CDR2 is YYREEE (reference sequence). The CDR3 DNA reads TGTGCCAGCAGCCCTCCCTTTAGCGGGGGGGCATGGCTCTCCTACAATGAGCAGTTCTTC. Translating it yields CASSPPFSGGAWLSYNEQFF.

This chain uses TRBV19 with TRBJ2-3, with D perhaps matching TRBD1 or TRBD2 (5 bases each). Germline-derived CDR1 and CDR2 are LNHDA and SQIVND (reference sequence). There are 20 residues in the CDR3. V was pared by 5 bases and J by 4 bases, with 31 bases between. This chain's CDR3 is CASSSHRSSLGSTGSDTQYF. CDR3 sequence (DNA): TGTGCCAGTAGTTCCCACAGGTCCTCGCTGGGGTCCACGGGATCAGATACGCAGTATTTT.

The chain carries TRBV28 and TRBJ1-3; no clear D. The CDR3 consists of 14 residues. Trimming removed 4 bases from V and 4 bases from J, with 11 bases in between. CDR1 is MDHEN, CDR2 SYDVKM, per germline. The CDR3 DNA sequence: TGTGCCAGCAGTTCCCGTGCGTGGGGAAACACCATATATTTT. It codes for CASSSRAWGNTIYF.

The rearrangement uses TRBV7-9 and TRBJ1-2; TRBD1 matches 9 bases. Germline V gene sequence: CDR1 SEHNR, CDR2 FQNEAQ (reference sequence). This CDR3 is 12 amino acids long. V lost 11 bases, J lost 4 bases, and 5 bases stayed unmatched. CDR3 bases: TGTGCCTCGACAGGGGGGAGCTATGGCTACACCTTC. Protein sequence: CASTGGSYGYTF.

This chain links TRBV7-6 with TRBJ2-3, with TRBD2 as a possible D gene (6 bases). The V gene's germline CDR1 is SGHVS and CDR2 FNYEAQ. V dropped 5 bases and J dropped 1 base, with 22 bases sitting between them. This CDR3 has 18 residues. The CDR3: CASSQGFGGMVGTDTQYF. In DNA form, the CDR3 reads TGTGCCAGCAGCCAAGGGTTCGGGGGAATGGTGGGCACAGATACGCAGTATTTT.

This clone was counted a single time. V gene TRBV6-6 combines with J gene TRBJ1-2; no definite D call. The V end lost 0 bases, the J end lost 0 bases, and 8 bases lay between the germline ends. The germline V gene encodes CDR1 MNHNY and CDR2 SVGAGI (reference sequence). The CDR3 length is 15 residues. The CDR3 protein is CASSYSGQSNYGYTF. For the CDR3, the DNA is TGTGCCAGCAGTTACTCAGGCCAGTCTAACTATGGCTACACCTTC.

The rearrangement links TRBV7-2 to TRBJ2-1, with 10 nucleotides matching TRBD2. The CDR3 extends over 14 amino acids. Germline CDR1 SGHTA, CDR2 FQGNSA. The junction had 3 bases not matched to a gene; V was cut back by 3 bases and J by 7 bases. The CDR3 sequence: CASSFSGRLNEQFF. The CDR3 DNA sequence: TGTGCCAGCAGCTTTAGCGGGAGGTTGAATGAGCAGTTCTTC.

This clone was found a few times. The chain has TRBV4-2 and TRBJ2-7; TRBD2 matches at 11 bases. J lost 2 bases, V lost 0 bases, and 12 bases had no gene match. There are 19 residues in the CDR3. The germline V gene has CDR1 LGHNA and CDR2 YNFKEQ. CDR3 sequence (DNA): TGTGCCAGCAGCCAAGATGCAGGAGGGCTAGCGGGAGGAGCCTACGAGCAGTACTTC. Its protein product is CASSQDAGGLAGGAYEQYF.

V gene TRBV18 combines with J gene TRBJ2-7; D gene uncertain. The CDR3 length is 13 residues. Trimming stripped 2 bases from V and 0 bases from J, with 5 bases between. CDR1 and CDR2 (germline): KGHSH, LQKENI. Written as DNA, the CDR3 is TGTGCCAGCTCACCAACCCCCTCCTACGAGCAGTACTTC. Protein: CASSPTPSYEQYF.

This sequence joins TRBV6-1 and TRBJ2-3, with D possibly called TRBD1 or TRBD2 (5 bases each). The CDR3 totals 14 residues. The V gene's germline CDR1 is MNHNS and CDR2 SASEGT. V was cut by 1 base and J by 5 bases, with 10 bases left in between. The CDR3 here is CASSEVGGIDTQYF. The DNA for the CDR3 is TGTGCCAGCAGTGAAGTTGGGGGAATAGATACGCAGTATTTT.

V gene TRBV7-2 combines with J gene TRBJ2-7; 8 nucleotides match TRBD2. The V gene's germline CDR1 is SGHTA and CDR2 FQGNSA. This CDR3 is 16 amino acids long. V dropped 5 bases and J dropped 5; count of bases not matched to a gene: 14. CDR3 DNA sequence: TGTGCCAGCAGCAGCTCCGGGACTAGAGTATTCAACGAGCAGTACTTC. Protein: CASSSSGTRVFNEQYF.

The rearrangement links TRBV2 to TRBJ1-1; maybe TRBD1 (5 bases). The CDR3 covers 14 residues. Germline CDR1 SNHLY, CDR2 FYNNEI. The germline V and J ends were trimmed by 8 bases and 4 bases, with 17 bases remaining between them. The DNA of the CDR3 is TGTGCCAGCCGAGGCTACCTGGGGGGCACTGAAGCTTTCTTT. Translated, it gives CASRGYLGGTEAFF.

The CDR3 nucleotides are TGTGCCAGCAGCTTAGATGGGGCAAGCACAGATACGCAGTATTTT. Amino acids: CASSLDGASTDTQYF. This sequence joins TRBV11-3 and TRBJ2-3; maybe TRBD1 (5 bases). The germline V and J ends were trimmed by 0 bases and 0 bases, with 7 bases remaining between them. Germline V gives CDR1 SGHNT, CDR2 YENEEA. CDR3 length: 15 residues.

Written as DNA, the CDR3 is TGTGCCAGCAGACCACCCGGGAACGCCCAGTACTTC. It translates to CASRPPGNAQYF. The chain has TRBV21-1 and TRBJ2-5; no DNA check was done on the table's D call, TRBD2. TRBV21-1 is tagged as a pseudogene. The CDR3 sequence is 12 residues long.

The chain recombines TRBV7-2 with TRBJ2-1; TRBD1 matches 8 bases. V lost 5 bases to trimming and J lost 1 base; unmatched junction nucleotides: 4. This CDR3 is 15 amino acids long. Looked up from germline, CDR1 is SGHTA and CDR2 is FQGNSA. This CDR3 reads CASSPGQGSYNEQFF. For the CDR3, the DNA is TGTGCCAGCAGCCCCGGACAGGGTTCCTACAATGAGCAGTTCTTC.